These 23 T cell receptor beta chains share one sample of origin, sequenced in a study of PD-L1 blockade in urothelial cancer. Profiled with immunoSEQ multiplex PCR; TCRdb holds only in-frame clones, not every one. The sample comprises 55,000 to 75,000 clones, about 81% of which are singletons, and 1.6% rests with the top ten. Noted time point: pretreatment peripheral blood. Source: PBMCs, taken around atezolizumab (anti-PD-L1) treatment. Receptor source: a man between 65 and 80 years old with urothelial cancer.

The chain joins TRBV19 to TRBJ2-1, with 9 positions matching TRBD2. The V gene end was trimmed by 4 bases and the J gene end by 4 bases; junction bases not matched to a gene: 8. The CDR3 is 16 residues long. Germline V gene data show CDR1 as LNHDA and CDR2 as SQIVND (reference sequence). DNA for the CDR3: TGTGCCAGTAGTAAGTCGCAGCGGGAGGTTTACAATGAGCAGTTCTTC. Its translation: CASSKSQREVYNEQFF. The complete variable domain, with remaining parts taken from reference TRBV19 and TRBJ2-1, reads DGGITQSPKYLFRKEGQNVTLSCEQNLNHDAMYWYRQDPGQGLRLIYYSQIVNDFQKGDIAEGYSVSREKKESFPLTVTSAQKNPTAFYLCASSKSQREVYNEQFFGPGTRLTVL.

This clone is a singleton in its sample. J is TRBJ2-1 and V is TRBV18; no clear D. V lost 3 bases and J lost 5, with 11 bases in between. The germline V gene encodes CDR1 KGHSH and CDR2 LQKENI. The CDR3 loop spans 14 amino acids. The CDR3 loop reads CASSPLGGDNEQFF. CDR3 DNA: TGTGCCAGCTCACCCCTTGGCGGTGACAATGAGCAGTTCTTC.

The gene calls are TRBV19 and TRBJ2-1; possible D gene TRBD2, 5 bases. The CDR3 contains 14 residues. Trimming cost V 10 bases and J 2 bases, with 15 bases left between them. Germline V lookup: CDR1 LNHDA, CDR2 SQIVND (reference sequence). CDR3 amino acids: CATSKAGTYNEQFF. The CDR3 DNA reads TGTGCCACCAGCAAGGCCGGGACCTACAATGAGCAGTTCTTC.

The chain combines TRBV30 with TRBJ1-1, with D maybe TRBD1 (6 bases). The CDR3 runs to 14 residues. The ends were cut back, 3 bases at V and 3 bases at J, with 14 bases in the middle. The germline CDR1 and CDR2 sequences are GTSNPN and SVGIG (reference sequence). This CDR3 is CAWRRETGDTEAFF. For the CDR3, the DNA is TGTGCCTGGAGGCGGGAGACAGGAGACACTGAAGCTTTCTTT.

This chain uses TRBV11-2 with TRBJ2-5, with 14 bases lining up with TRBD2. The germline CDR1 and CDR2 sequences are SGHAT and FQNNGV. The CDR3 extends over 17 amino acids. V lost 10 bases and J lost 4; bases outside the gene matches: 14. The CDR3 is CATYRGTSGSGPETQYF. CDR3 coding DNA: TGTGCCACGTACCGCGGGACTAGCGGGAGTGGGCCAGAGACCCAGTACTTC. Combining the CDR3 with reference TRBV11-2 and TRBJ2-5 gives the whole variable domain EAGVAQSPRYKIIEKRQSVAFWCNPISGHATLYWYQQILGQGPKLLIQFQNNGVVDDSQLPKDRFSAERLKGVDSTLKIQPAKLEDSAVYLCATYRGTSGSGPETQYFGPGTRLLVL.

V usage is TRBV5-6 and J usage is TRBJ1-5, with D uncertain. The CDR3 length is 14 residues. V shed 0 bases and J shed 7 bases, with 11 bases lying between them. The germline gives CDR1 SGHDT, CDR2 YYEEEE. The CDR3 here is CASSLGAVEQPQHF. The DNA for the CDR3 is TGTGCCAGCAGCTTGGGCGCCGTCGAACAGCCCCAGCATTTT. The variable domain in full, completed from reference TRBV5-6 and TRBJ1-5, reads DAGVTQSPTHLIKTRGQQVTLRCSPKSGHDTVSWYQQALGQGPQFIFQYYEEEERQRGNFPDRFSGHQFPNYSSELNVNALLLGDSALYLCASSLGAVEQPQHFGDGTRLSIL.

The J gene is TRBJ2-7, the V gene TRBV10-3, with 9 bases that match TRBD2. The J segment lost 4 bases and the V segment lost 2 bases, leaving 6 bases of the junction unmatched. In germline, CDR1 is ENHRY, CDR2 SYGVKD. This CDR3 is built from 15 residues. The CDR3 DNA follows: TGTGCCATCAGTGAGCCGATAGCGGGAGATTACGAGCAGTACTTC. It yields the protein CAISEPIAGDYEQYF.

The chain links TRBV11-2 to TRBJ1-2; 8 nucleotides match TRBD1. Germline-derived CDR1 and CDR2 are SGHAT and FQNNGV. The CDR3 is 16 amino acids. The J segment lost 5 bases and the V segment lost 6 bases, leaving 14 bases of the junction unmatched. The CDR3 DNA sequence: TGTGCCAGCAGTGTGACAGGGGCGGACCCCCGATATGGCTACACCTTC. It yields the protein CASSVTGADPRYGYTF.

V is TRBV7-9 and J is TRBJ2-6; the match to TRBD1 covers 10 bases. This CDR3 is 18 amino acids long. J was trimmed by 1 base and V by 5 bases; bases with no gene match: 8. Germline-derived CDR1 and CDR2 are SEHNR and FQNEAQ (reference sequence). The CDR3 protein is CASSLLAGQGSGANVLTF. For the CDR3, the DNA is TGTGCCAGCAGCCTACTGGCGGGACAGGGGTCTGGGGCCAACGTCCTGACTTTC.

The V call is TRBV5-1, the J call TRBJ2-1; tentatively, D is TRBD2 (6 bases). Germline V gene lookup returns CDR1 SGHRS and CDR2 YFSETQ. Trimming cost V 0 bases and J 2 bases, with 12 bases left between them. CDR3 length: 16 residues. CDR3 DNA sequence: TGCGCCAGCAGCTTGGGAGGCGGGGCGGCCTACAATGAGCAGTTCTTC. Translating it yields CASSLGGGAAYNEQFF.

This chain uses TRBV7-3 with TRBJ2-1, with 14 bases identical to TRBD2. CDR3 length: 18 residues. Germline CDR1 reads SGHTA; CDR2 reads FQGTGA. The ends lost 5 bases at V and 6 bases at J; junction bases unmatched: 12. This CDR3 is CASSPHPGTSGSTNEQFF. CDR3 in DNA: TGTGCCAGCAGCCCCCACCCCGGGACTAGCGGGAGTACCAATGAGCAGTTCTTC.

This clone was detected a few times. The chain is built from TRBV19 and TRBJ1-2, with D unclear. CDR1 is LNHDA and CDR2 is SQIVND in the germline V gene (reference sequence). Trimming removed 5 bases from V and 2 bases from J, with 9 bases in between. CDR3 length equals 13 residues. The CDR3 bases are TGTGCCAGTAGTCTAAGAGGGAACTATGGCTACACCTTC. It yields the protein CASSLRGNYGYTF.

The rearrangement uses TRBV9 and TRBJ2-7; 9 bases are a match to TRBD1. After removal of 4 bases from V and 2 bases from J, the junction contained 4 bases not matched to a gene. The length of the CDR3 is 14 residues. Looked up from germline, CDR1 is SGDLS and CDR2 is YYNGEE. The CDR3 DNA is TGTGCCAGCAGCCCCCGACAGGGGGCCTACGAGCAGTACTTC. Residues: CASSPRQGAYEQYF.

This clone was counted once. One junction end disagrees with the germline gene, perhaps due to a read error. The chain recombines TRBV19 with TRBJ1-2, with 7 positions matching TRBD1. Germline CDR1 reads LNHDA; CDR2 reads SQIVND (reference sequence). There are 13 residues in the CDR3. The CDR3 region is CASSPPETGRRAF. CDR3 nucleotide sequence: TGTGCCAGTAGTCCCCCGGAGACAGGGCGTCGGGCTTTC. The whole variable domain, filled in from reference TRBV19 and TRBJ1-2, reads DGGITQSPKYLFRKEGQNVTLSCEQNLNHDAMYWYRQDPGQGLRLIYYSQIVNDFQKGDIAEGYSVSREKKESFPLTVTSAQKNPTAFYLCASSPPETGRRAFGSGTRLTVV.

The genes are TRBV2 and TRBJ1-1; the match to TRBD1 covers 7 bases. With V trimmed by 10 bases and J by 1 base, 6 bases remained unmatched. CDR1 is SNHLY and CDR2 is FYNNEI in the germline V gene. The CDR3 totals 13 residues. DNA of the CDR3: TGTGCCACCTCGGGACAGCCGAACACTGAAGCTTTCTTT. It yields the protein CATSGQPNTEAFF.

The chain joins TRBV9 to TRBJ2-1, with 7 bases lining up with TRBD2. CDR3 length: 12 residues. The ends lost 0 bases at V and 10 bases at J; junction bases unmatched: 1. Germline CDR1 and CDR2: SGDLS and YYNGEE. The CDR3 DNA is TGTGCCAGCAGCGTAGTCGGGGGGGAGCAGTTCTTC. Protein product: CASSVVGGEQFF.

The V call is TRBV19, the J call TRBJ2-2; 7 nucleotides match TRBD1. V shed 6 bases and J 3 bases; nucleotides not matched to a gene: 4. This CDR3 has 14 amino acids. CDR1 and CDR2 from the germline V gene are LNHDA and SQIVND (reference sequence). CDR3 protein: CASSPQGYTGELFF. The CDR3 DNA follows: TGTGCCAGTAGCCCACAGGGGTACACCGGGGAGCTGTTTTTT. Drawing the rest from reference TRBV19 and TRBJ2-2, the complete variable domain is DGGITQSPKYLFRKEGQNVTLSCEQNLNHDAMYWYRQDPGQGLRLIYYSQIVNDFQKGDIAEGYSVSREKKESFPLTVTSAQKNPTAFYLCASSPQGYTGELFFGEGSRLTVL.

The rearrangement links TRBV7-8 to TRBJ2-5; 13 nucleotides line up with TRBD2. The J segment lost 3 bases and the V segment lost 5 bases, leaving 6 bases of the junction unmatched. Germline assignment: CDR1 SGHVS and CDR2 FQNEAQ. The CDR3 is 16 amino acids. The CDR3 DNA reads TGTGCCAGCAGCAGACGACTAGCGGGAGGAGAAGAGACCCAGTACTTC. It translates to CASSRRLAGGEETQYF.

Details on this clone: Within the sample, other DNA sequences also encode this same CDR3. The rearrangement uses TRBV7-2 and TRBJ2-7; D possibly corresponds to TRBD2 (6 bases). The V gene's germline CDR1 is SGHTA and CDR2 FQGNSA. The CDR3 is 12 residues long. The V end lost 10 bases, the J end lost 1 base, and 11 bases lay between the germline ends. The CDR3 here is CATAEGSYEQYF. DNA of the CDR3: TGTGCCACAGCGGAGGGTTCCTACGAGCAGTACTTC.

The chain carries TRBV5-1 and TRBJ2-5, with 8 bases fitting TRBD2. CDR3 length: 13 residues. Germline values: CDR1 SGHRS, CDR2 YFSETQ. J lost 5 bases, V lost 4 bases, and 4 bases had no gene match. This CDR3 is CASSQGLAETQYF. For the CDR3, the DNA is TGCGCCAGCAGCCAAGGACTAGCTGAGACCCAGTACTTC.

The chain has TRBV29-1 and TRBJ2-5; maybe TRBD2 (6 bases). The germline V gene has CDR1 SQVTM and CDR2 ANQGSEA. Between the trimmed V and J ends, which lost 5 bases and 3 bases, there was a span of 13 bases. There are 13 residues in the CDR3. CDR3 sequence: CSVFGGKKETQYF. The CDR3 bases are TGCAGCGTTTTCGGGGGAAAGAAAGAGACCCAGTACTTC.

This chain joins TRBV6-5 and TRBJ1-1; D remains unclear. The CDR3 totals 13 residues. Trimming shortened V by 4 bases and J by 8 bases, and 14 bases separated the two germline ends. Germline assignment: CDR1 MNHEY and CDR2 SVGAGI. This chain's CDR3 is CASSSSWEGEAFF. CDR3 bases: TGTGCCAGCAGTTCCTCATGGGAGGGAGAAGCTTTCTTT.

In DNA form, the CDR3 reads TGTGCCAGCAGCTGGGGACAGGGTTCGGGCTACACCTTC. Amino acid sequence: CASSWGQGSGYTF. The chain has TRBV5-5 and TRBJ1-2; 9 bases fit TRBD1. J gave up 8 bases and V 3 bases, and 5 bases lay outside the gene matches. The CDR3 covers 13 residues. Germline V CDR1 and CDR2: SGHKS, YYEKEE (reference sequence).